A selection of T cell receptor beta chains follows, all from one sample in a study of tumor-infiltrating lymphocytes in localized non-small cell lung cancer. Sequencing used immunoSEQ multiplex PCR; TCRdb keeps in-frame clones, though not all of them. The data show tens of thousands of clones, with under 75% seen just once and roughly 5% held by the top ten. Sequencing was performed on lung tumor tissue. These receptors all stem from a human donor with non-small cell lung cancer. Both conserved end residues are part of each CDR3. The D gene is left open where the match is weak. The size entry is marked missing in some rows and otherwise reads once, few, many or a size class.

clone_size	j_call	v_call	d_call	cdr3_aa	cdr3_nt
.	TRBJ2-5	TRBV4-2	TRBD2	CASSQGNSGRDRETQYF	TGTGCCAGCAGCCAAGGAAATAGCGGGAGGGACCGAGAGACCCAGTACTTC
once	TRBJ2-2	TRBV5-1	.	CASSPPNPQAGELFF	TGCGCCAGCAGCCCCCCTAATCCACAGGCCGGGGAGCTGTTTTTT
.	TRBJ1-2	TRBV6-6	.	CASSPGGDYGYTF	TGTGCCAGCAGTCCCGGGGGGGACTATGGCTACACCTTC
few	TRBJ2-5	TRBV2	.	CASSSGQGGYETQYF	TGTGCCAGCAGTTCCGGACAGGGAGGGTACGAGACCCAGTACTTC
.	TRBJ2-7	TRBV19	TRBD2	CASSIRKLADYEQYF	TGTGCCAGTAGTATAAGGAAACTAGCGGATTACGAGCAGTACTTC
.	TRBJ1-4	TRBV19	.	CASADRGATNEKLFF	TGTGCCAGTGCTGATCGGGGGGCAACTAATGAAAAACTGTTTTTT
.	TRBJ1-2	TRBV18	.	CASSPPTEGGGYTF	TGTGCCAGCTCACCACCGACGGAGGGAGGTGGCTACACCTTC
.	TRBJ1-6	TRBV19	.	CASSPGVGSPLHF	TGTGCCAGTAGTCCAGGGGTAGGGTCACCCCTCCACTTT
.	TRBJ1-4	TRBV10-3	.	CATEKGGSNEKLFF	TGTGCCACCGAGAAGGGGGGATCTAATGAAAAACTGTTTTTT
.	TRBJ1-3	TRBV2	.	CASSVSFSGNTIYF	TGTGCCAGCAGTGTGTCCTTCTCTGGAAACACCATATATTTT
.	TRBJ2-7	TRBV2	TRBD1	CASSRQGVAYEQYF	TGTGCCAGCAGCCGACAGGGGGTGGCCTACGAGCAGTACTTC
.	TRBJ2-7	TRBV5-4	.	CASSFRLAGADEQYF	TGTGCCAGCAGCTTCAGGTTAGCTGGGGCCGACGAGCAGTACTTC
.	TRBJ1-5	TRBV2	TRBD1	CASSIQGADSNQPQHF	TGTGCCAGCAGTATACAGGGGGCAGATAGCAATCAGCCCCAGCATTTT
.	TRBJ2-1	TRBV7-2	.	CASSFRGSYNEQFF	TGTGCCAGCAGCTTCCGTGGGAGCTACAATGAGCAGTTCTTC
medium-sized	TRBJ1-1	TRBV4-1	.	CASSQPTHRVRAFF	TGCGCCAGCAGCCAACCCACTCACAGGGTCCGAGCTTTCTTT
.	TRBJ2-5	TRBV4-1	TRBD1	CASSQAIKGDRTQETQYF	TGCGCCAGCAGCCAAGCTATAAAAGGGGACAGGACCCAAGAGACCCAGTACTTC
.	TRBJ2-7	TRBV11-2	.	CASSLDRRVHEQYF	TGTGCCAGCAGCTTAGATCGGAGGGTCCACGAGCAGTACTTC
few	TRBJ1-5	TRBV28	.	CASRSGGLGQPQHF	TGTGCCAGCCGTTCCGGCGGACTGGGGCAGCCCCAGCATTTT
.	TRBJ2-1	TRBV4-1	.	CASSQVFRARDYEQFF	TGCGCCAGCAGCCAAGTCTTCCGGGCCCGCGACTATGAGCAGTTCTTC
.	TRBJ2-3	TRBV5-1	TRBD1	CASSLTNRGTDTQYF	TGCGCCAGCAGCTTGACGAACAGGGGAACAGATACGCAGTATTTT
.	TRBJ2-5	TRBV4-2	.	CASSPDSTPTQYF	TGTGCCAGCAGCCCGGACTCCACGCCGACCCAGTACTTC
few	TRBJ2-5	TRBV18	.	CASSQDQETQYF	TGTGCCAGCTCACAGGACCAAGAGACCCAGTACTTC
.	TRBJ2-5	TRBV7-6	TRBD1	CASSPVQGTGQETQYF	TGTGCCAGCAGCCCCGTCCAGGGGACAGGGCAAGAGACCCAGTACTTC
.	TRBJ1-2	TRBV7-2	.	CASSLGQSYGYTF	TGTGCCAGCAGCTTAGGGCAGTCTTATGGCTACACCTTC
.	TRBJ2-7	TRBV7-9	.	CASSPGWVEQYF	TGTGCCAGCAGCCCTGGGTGGGTCGAGCAGTACTTC
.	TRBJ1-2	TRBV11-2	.	CASSLDSRIGYTF	TGTGCCAGCAGCTTAGATAGCAGGATTGGCTACACCTTC
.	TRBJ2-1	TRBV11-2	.	CASSLVVLAYVNEQFF	TGTGCCAGCAGCTTAGTAGTTCTAGCCTATGTGAATGAGCAGTTCTTC
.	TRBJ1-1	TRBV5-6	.	CASSLSRWGNTEAFF	TGTGCCAGCAGCTTAAGTCGTTGGGGAAACACTGAAGCTTTCTTT
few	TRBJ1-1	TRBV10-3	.	CASGGLTEAFF	TGTGCGTCGGGCGGTCTGACTGAAGCTTTCTTT
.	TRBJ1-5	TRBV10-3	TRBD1	CAIRGGTGESNQPQHF	TGTGCCATCAGGGGGGGGACAGGGGAAAGCAATCAGCCCCAGCATTTT
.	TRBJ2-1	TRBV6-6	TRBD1	CAISAMTGEEGNEQFF	TGTGCCATCAGTGCTATGACAGGGGAAGAAGGGAATGAGCAGTTCTTC
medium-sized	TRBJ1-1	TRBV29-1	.	CSALTDLNTEAFF	TGCAGCGCTCTGACAGACCTGAACACTGAAGCTTTCTTT
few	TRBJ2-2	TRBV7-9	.	CASSLGSGPGELFF	TGTGCCAGCAGCTTAGGCAGCGGGCCCGGGGAGCTGTTTTTT
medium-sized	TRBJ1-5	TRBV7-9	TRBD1	CASSFDRGPQHF	TGTGCCAGCAGCTTTGACAGGGGGCCCCAGCATTTT
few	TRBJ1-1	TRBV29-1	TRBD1	CSAGQAGTEAFF	TGCAGCGCAGGACAGGCGGGGACTGAAGCTTTCTTT
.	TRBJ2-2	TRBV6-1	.	CASSEYRLATVNTGELFF	TGTGCCAGCAGTGAATATCGATTGGCGACCGTGAACACCGGGGAGCTGTTTTTT
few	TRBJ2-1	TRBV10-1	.	CASSDGGDGYNEQFF	TGCGCCAGCAGTGACGGCGGGGACGGTTACAATGAGCAGTTCTTC
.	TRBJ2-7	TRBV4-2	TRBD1	CASSALGDRTYEQYF	TGTGCCAGCAGCGCACTAGGGGACAGAACCTACGAGCAGTACTTC
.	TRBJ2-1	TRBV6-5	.	CASSSPWSGEQFF	TGTGCCAGCAGTTCCCCCTGGAGTGGTGAGCAGTTCTTC
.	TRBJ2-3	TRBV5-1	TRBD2	CASSLKGAGGRFTDTQYF	TGCGCCAGCAGCTTGAAAGGAGCGGGAGGTCGTTTTACAGATACGCAGTATTTT
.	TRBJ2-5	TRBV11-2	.	CASSLNGREETQYF	TGTGCCAGCAGCTTGAATGGCAGGGAAGAGACCCAGTACTTC
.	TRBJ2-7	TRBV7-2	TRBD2	CASSLVALAEYEQYF	TGTGCCAGCAGCTTAGTCGCACTAGCGGAATACGAGCAGTACTTC
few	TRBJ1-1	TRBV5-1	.	CASRYRDLAEAFF	TGCGCCAGCCGATATAGGGACTTGGCTGAAGCTTTCTTT
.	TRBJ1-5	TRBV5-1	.	CASSLGGYSGQPQHF	TGCGCCAGCAGTTTGGGGGGATATTCGGGTCAGCCCCAGCATTTT
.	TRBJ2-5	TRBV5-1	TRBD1	CASSRWTGTETQYF	TGCGCCAGCAGCCGTTGGACAGGGACAGAGACCCAGTACTTC
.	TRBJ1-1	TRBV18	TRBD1	CASSLGQTGNTEAFF	TGTGCCAGCTCACTGGGACAGACTGGGAACACTGAAGCTTTCTTT
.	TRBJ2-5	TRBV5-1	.	CASSLGPRAQETQYF	TGCGCCAGCAGCTTGGGTCCGAGAGCACAAGAGACCCAGTACTTC
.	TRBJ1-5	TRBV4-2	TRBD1	CASSPQVTGGIQPQHF	TGTGCCAGCAGCCCACAGGTGACAGGGGGCATTCAGCCCCAGCATTTT
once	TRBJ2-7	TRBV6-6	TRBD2	CASSYERERSYEQYF	TGTGCCAGCAGTTACGAGCGGGAGCGATCCTACGAGCAGTACTTC